The TCR beta chain under discussion was sequenced for a study of T cells in Graves' hyperthyroidism and ophthalmopathy. This clonotype was picked up a small number of times. This CDR3 contains 14 residues. Germline CDR1 reads SEHNR; CDR2 reads FQNEAQ (reference sequence). V was cut by 10 bases and J by 0 bases, with 13 bases left in between. Amplification targeted TCR beta CDR3 regions from RNA transcripts. First-round RT-PCR with HTBI primers amplified the TCR CDR3 region. TCRdb re-called the multiplex PCR reads with MiXCR, one entry per CDR3 protein. The table has around 600,000 distinct CDR3 sequences, around 14% seen once.

The receptor's source is a woman under 30 with Graves' ophthalmopathy. The sample taken for sequencing was blood. The rearrangement uses TRBV7-9 and TRBJ1-3, with a possible D match to TRBD1 (5 bases). CDR3: CAMRVGPSGNTIYF. CDR3 nucleotide sequence: TGTGCCATGAGGGTGGGGCCCTCTGGAAACACCATATATTTT. The full variable domain, rest sourced from reference TRBV7-9 and TRBJ1-3, is DTGVSQNPRHKITKRGQNVTFRCDPISEHNRLYWYRQTLGQGPEFLTYFQNEAQLEKSRLLSDRFSAERPKGSFSTLEIQRTEQGDSAMYLCAMRVGPSGNTIYFGEGSWLTVV.